This entry features one T cell receptor beta chain sequence. The antigen is unknown. Both about-4-week and about-12-week second-dose recipients were combined. The protocol was immunoSEQ multiplex PCR, while the TCRdb copy is restricted to in-frame clones and leaves out a portion. The sample lists 60,000 to 75,000 clones, 83% occurring once. The entry originates in a study of T cell responses to AZD1222 COVID-19 vaccine. Findings of the study overall: Unmutated variant regions are reportedly the target of nearly half of TCRs that are spike-specific. Repertoires were sampled only after the peak T cell response. Clonal diversity may have been underestimated, and the donors were mostly white British, with more females than males.

Germline assignment: CDR1 SGHAT and CDR2 FQNNGV. The CDR3 runs 14 residues. The germline V and J ends were trimmed by 1 base and 1 base, with 5 bases remaining between them. V is TRBV11-2 and J is TRBJ1-5; D gene ambiguous. This sequence originates from an adult who received the AZD1222 COVID-19 vaccine. Material: peripheral blood, obtained 28 days after the second AZD1222 dose. The CDR3 reads CASSLAGSNQPQHF. The CDR3 DNA sequence: TGTGCCAGCAGCTTAGCGGGGAGCAATCAGCCCCAGCATTTT.